The 5 T cell receptor beta chains presented below share a single source sample, sequenced in a study of control samples from healthy donors and cancer patients. Libraries were prepared by immunoSEQ multiplex PCR; TCRdb keeps only in-frame clonotypes and omits some of them. The data contain more than 100,000 clones, approximately 90% of them singletons. Sequencing was done on a sample of blood. These receptor sequences come from a woman aged 18-29 years in good health.

The chain links TRBV7-2 to TRBJ2-3; D remains unclear. Germline V lookup: CDR1 SGHTA, CDR2 FQGNSA. The CDR3 is 11 amino acids. V was clipped by 5 bases and J by 2 bases, with 2 bases between them. CDR3 DNA: TGTGCCAGCAGCACCACAGATACGCAGTATTTT. Translating it yields CASSTTDTQYF.

The rearrangement uses TRBV29-1 and TRBJ2-7, with D possibly being TRBD2 (6 bases). The CDR3 spans 13 residues. Germline V gene data show CDR1 as SQVTM and CDR2 as ANQGSEA. V lost 6 bases to trimming and J lost 6 bases, with 18 bases between them. The CDR3 spells CSVTPTQGGEQYF. CDR3 DNA sequence: TGCAGCGTCACCCCTACTCAGGGAGGCGAGCAGTACTTC.

The chain uses TRBV7-2 and TRBJ2-7, with D tentatively TRBD2 (5 bases). The CDR3 runs 14 residues. Germline V gene sequence: CDR1 SGHTA, CDR2 FQGNSA. The germline V and J ends were trimmed by 0 bases and 4 bases, with 10 bases remaining between them. This CDR3 reads CASSLADGVYEQYF. CDR3 DNA sequence: TGTGCCAGCAGCTTAGCGGACGGGGTTTACGAGCAGTACTTC. The full variable domain, with the rest looked up from reference TRBV7-2 and TRBJ2-7, is GAGVSQSPSNKVTEKGKDVELRCDPISGHTALYWYRQSLGQGLEFLIYFQGNSAPDKSGLPSDRFSAERTGGSVSTLTIQRTQQEDSAVYLCASSLADGVYEQYFGPGTRLTVT.

The rearrangement links TRBV10-3 to TRBJ1-5; D possibly corresponds to TRBD1 (5 bases). The length of the CDR3 is 19 residues. Germline CDR1 is ENHRY and CDR2 is SYGVKD. V lost 5 bases and J lost 4, with 27 bases in between. This CDR3 reads CAISQAPSIGGVANQPQHF. CDR3 DNA sequence: TGTGCCATCAGTCAAGCACCGTCTATAGGAGGGGTTGCAAATCAGCCCCAGCATTTT.

The genes are TRBV9 and TRBJ2-1, with 7 bases identical to TRBD1. Trimming cost V 3 bases and J 4 bases; bases outside gene matches: 7. The germline CDR1 and CDR2 sequences are SGDLS and YYNGEE. CDR3 length: 15 residues. The CDR3 loop is CASSGRGRDYNEQFF. The CDR3 DNA follows: TGTGCCAGCAGCGGTAGGGGGCGTGATTACAATGAGCAGTTCTTC. Full variable domain (rest looked up from reference TRBV9 and TRBJ2-1): DSGVTQTPKHLITATGQRVTLRCSPRSGDLSVYWYQQSLDQGLQFLIQYYNGEERAKGNILERFSAQQFPDLHSELNLSSLELGDSALYFCASSGRGRDYNEQFFGPGTRLTVL.